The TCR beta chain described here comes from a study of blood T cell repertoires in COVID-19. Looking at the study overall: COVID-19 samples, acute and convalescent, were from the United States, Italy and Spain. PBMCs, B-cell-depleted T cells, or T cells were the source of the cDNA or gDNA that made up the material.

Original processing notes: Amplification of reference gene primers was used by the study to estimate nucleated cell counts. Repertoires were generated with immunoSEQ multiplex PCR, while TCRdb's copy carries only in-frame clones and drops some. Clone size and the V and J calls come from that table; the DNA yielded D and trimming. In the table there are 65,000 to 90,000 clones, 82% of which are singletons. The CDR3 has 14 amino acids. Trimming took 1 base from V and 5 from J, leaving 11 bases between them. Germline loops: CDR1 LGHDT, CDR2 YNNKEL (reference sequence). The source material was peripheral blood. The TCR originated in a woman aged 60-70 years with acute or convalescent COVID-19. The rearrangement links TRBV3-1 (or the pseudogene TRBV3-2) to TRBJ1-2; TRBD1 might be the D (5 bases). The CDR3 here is CASSQAGLPYGYTF. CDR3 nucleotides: TGTGCCAGCAGCCAAGCGGGACTACCTTATGGCTACACCTTC.